The table lists the clone carrying this T cell receptor (beta chain) with a few counts. The CDR3 loop spans 16 amino acids. Trimming took off 4 bases at V and 0 bases at J, with 11 bases between the two ends. CDR1 and CDR2 (germline): SGHDT, YYEEEE. The data stem from a study of blood T cell repertoires in COVID-19. Looking at the study overall: Italy, Spain and the United States were the sources of the convalescent and acute COVID-19 samples. PBMCs, B-cell-depleted T cells, or T cells provided the cDNA or gDNA that made up the material.

Authors' methods: Reference gene primers were amplified, and this amplification served to estimate nucleated cell counts. TCRdb's table, derived via immunoSEQ multiplex PCR, lists solely in-frame clones and lacks some. The DNA was the basis for D and trimming; V, J and clone size are from that table. The sample lists 140,000 or so clones, around 78% occurring once. The sequenced material came from peripheral blood. The rearrangement links TRBV5-6 to TRBJ1-6; possible D gene TRBD1, 5 bases. The origin of this receptor is an older woman with acute or convalescent COVID-19. CDR3 DNA: TGTGCCAGCAGCGCGGACATGAGCTCCTATAATTCACCCCTCCACTTT. It yields the protein CASSADMSSYNSPLHF.